The rows below give T cell receptor beta chains drawn from one sample of a study of radiotherapy plus CTLA-4 blockade in lung cancer. Sequencing was performed with immunoSEQ multiplex PCR; in TCRdb, only in-frame clones are kept and a portion is missing. This table has about 49,000 clones, roughly 84% appearing once. Specimen: peripheral blood, collected from a patient treated with radiotherapy plus ipilimumab. Source of these receptors: a human donor with non-small cell lung cancer whose response to radiotherapy plus ipilimumab could not be evaluated. CDR3s include the opening cysteine and the closing phenylalanine or tryptophan. The D gene is left open where the match is weak. Expanded clones are given a class, and other clones once, few, many or no size at all.

abundance: -; j_gene: TRBJ2-7; d_gene: TRBD2; v_gene: TRBV11-2; CDR3nt: TGTGCCAGCAGCTTAGATCTCCGACTAGCAGGCGAGCAGTACTTC; CDR3aa: CASSLDLRLAGEQYF
abundance: -; j_gene: TRBJ2-7; d_gene: -; v_gene: TRBV4-1; CDR3nt: TGCGCCAGCAGCCAAAATGTCGGACAGACTTTTAACGAGCAGTACTTC; CDR3aa: CASSQNVGQTFNEQYF
abundance: -; j_gene: TRBJ2-5; d_gene: -; v_gene: TRBV5-6; CDR3nt: TGTGCCAGCAGCTTGCATATCCTAGGAGCCCAGTACTTC; CDR3aa: CASSLHILGAQYF
abundance: -; j_gene: TRBJ1-1; d_gene: TRBD1; v_gene: TRBV25-1; CDR3nt: TGTGCCAGCAGCAGACAGGGGAACACTGAAGCTTTCTTT; CDR3aa: CASSRQGNTEAFF
abundance: -; j_gene: TRBJ2-1; d_gene: TRBD2; v_gene: TRBV19; CDR3nt: TGTGCCAGTAGTCGCGGACTAGCGGGAGTGGATGAGCAGTTCTTC; CDR3aa: CASSRGLAGVDEQFF
abundance: -; j_gene: TRBJ1-3; d_gene: -; v_gene: TRBV28; CDR3nt: TGTGCCAGCTTACGGGGGACTGGAAACACCATATATTTT; CDR3aa: CASLRGTGNTIYF
abundance: -; j_gene: TRBJ1-2; d_gene: TRBD1; v_gene: TRBV5-5; CDR3nt: TGTGCCAGCAGCTTGGGGGTAGGCCAGGGGGCCTATGGCTACACCTTC; CDR3aa: CASSLGVGQGAYGYTF
abundance: -; j_gene: TRBJ1-2; d_gene: -; v_gene: TRBV9; CDR3nt: TGTGCCAGCAGCGCCTTACAGGGTCTCTATGGCTACACCTTC; CDR3aa: CASSALQGLYGYTF
abundance: once; j_gene: TRBJ2-1; d_gene: -; v_gene: TRBV9; CDR3nt: TGTGCCAGCAGCGTAGACTACCGGGACATGGGCTACAATGAGCAGTTCTTC; CDR3aa: CASSVDYRDMGYNEQFF
abundance: -; j_gene: TRBJ2-2; d_gene: -; v_gene: TRBV6-5; CDR3nt: TGTGCCAGCAGTTACGAGGGAGTAGCCGGGGAGCTGTTTTTT; CDR3aa: CASSYEGVAGELFF
abundance: -; j_gene: TRBJ2-1; d_gene: TRBD2; v_gene: TRBV7-2; CDR3nt: TGTGCCAGCAGCTCAGTGGCGGGACTAGCCTACAATGAGCAGTTCTTC; CDR3aa: CASSSVAGLAYNEQFF
abundance: -; j_gene: TRBJ2-5; d_gene: TRBD1; v_gene: TRBV28; CDR3nt: TGTGCCAGCAGTTTAAGGACAGGGGGTAAAGAGACCCAGTACTTC; CDR3aa: CASSLRTGGKETQYF
abundance: -; j_gene: TRBJ2-2; d_gene: TRBD1; v_gene: TRBV18; CDR3nt: TGTGCCAGCTCACAGTCCGGGACAGCGAACACCGGGGAGCTGTTTTTT; CDR3aa: CASSQSGTANTGELFF
abundance: once; j_gene: TRBJ2-5; d_gene: TRBD1; v_gene: TRBV28; CDR3nt: TGTGCCAGCAGTTTGGGACAGGGGTGGGAGACCCAGTACTTC; CDR3aa: CASSLGQGWETQYF
abundance: -; j_gene: TRBJ2-5; d_gene: TRBD1; v_gene: TRBV2; CDR3nt: TGTGCCAGCACTGTGGGGACAGGGACACAAGAGACCCAGTACTTC; CDR3aa: CASTVGTGTQETQYF
abundance: -; j_gene: TRBJ2-5; d_gene: -; v_gene: TRBV7-7; CDR3nt: TGTGCCAGCTCGTCAGGGGTATCGTCCGGAAGGGAGACCCAGTACTTC; CDR3aa: CASSSGVSSGRETQYF
abundance: -; j_gene: TRBJ1-4; d_gene: -; v_gene: TRBV27; CDR3nt: TGTGCCAGCAGTTTATCCCGGGCTAATGAAAAACTGTTTTTT; CDR3aa: CASSLSRANEKLFF
abundance: medium-sized; j_gene: TRBJ1-3; d_gene: TRBD1; v_gene: TRBV4-1; CDR3nt: TGCGCCAGCAGCTTACAGGGGGCCCCCACTGGAAACACCATATATTTT; CDR3aa: CASSLQGAPTGNTIYF
abundance: few; j_gene: TRBJ2-5; d_gene: -; v_gene: TRBV11-2; CDR3nt: TGTGCCAGCAGCTTCTTAGCCCAGGAGACCCAGTACTTC; CDR3aa: CASSFLAQETQYF
abundance: -; j_gene: TRBJ2-1; d_gene: -; v_gene: TRBV21-1; CDR3nt: TGTGCCAGCAAGCGGGAGGGACCATACAATGAGCAGTTCTTC; CDR3aa: CASKREGPYNEQFF
abundance: medium-sized; j_gene: TRBJ2-7; d_gene: -; v_gene: TRBV27; CDR3nt: TGTGCCAGCAGTTTATCCATCAGCGTCTCCTACGAGCAGTACTTC; CDR3aa: CASSLSISVSYEQYF
abundance: -; j_gene: TRBJ1-2; d_gene: TRBD1; v_gene: TRBV25-1; CDR3nt: TGTGCCAGCAGTGAACAGGGGGGCTATGGCTACACCTTC; CDR3aa: CASSEQGGYGYTF
abundance: -; j_gene: TRBJ2-3; d_gene: TRBD2; v_gene: TRBV5-8; CDR3nt: TGTGCCAGCAGCCTTAGCGGGGGGCGCACAGATACGCAGTATTTT; CDR3aa: CASSLSGGRTDTQYF
abundance: -; j_gene: TRBJ2-5; d_gene: TRBD1; v_gene: TRBV30; CDR3nt: TGTGCCTGGAGTAGAGGGACAGTTGGTGAGACCCAGTACTTC; CDR3aa: CAWSRGTVGETQYF
abundance: -; j_gene: TRBJ2-3; d_gene: TRBD1; v_gene: TRBV5-1; CDR3nt: TGCGCCAGCAGCTTGGGACAGGGGACAAGCACAGATACGCAGTATTTT; CDR3aa: CASSLGQGTSTDTQYF
abundance: -; j_gene: TRBJ1-5; d_gene: TRBD1; v_gene: TRBV6-5; CDR3nt: TGTGCCAGCAGAGAGGCAGGGGGCTTTCAGCCCCAGCATTTT; CDR3aa: CASREAGGFQPQHF
abundance: -; j_gene: TRBJ2-3; d_gene: -; v_gene: TRBV9; CDR3nt: TGTGCCAGCAGCCAAGGGGTCCACACACGCACAGATACGCAGTATTTT; CDR3aa: CASSQGVHTRTDTQYF
abundance: -; j_gene: TRBJ2-6; d_gene: -; v_gene: TRBV27; CDR3nt: TGTGCCAGCAGCCCCAACTGGGGCGCCGGGGCCAACGTCCTGACTTTC; CDR3aa: CASSPNWGAGANVLTF
abundance: -; j_gene: TRBJ2-3; d_gene: TRBD2; v_gene: TRBV29-1; CDR3nt: TGCAGCGCGGAAGTTCTAGCGGGAGATCGAGATACGCAGTATTTT; CDR3aa: CSAEVLAGDRDTQYF
abundance: -; j_gene: TRBJ2-7; d_gene: -; v_gene: TRBV29-1; CDR3nt: TGCAGCGTTGCAAAGCCTTCCTACGAGCAGTACTTC; CDR3aa: CSVAKPSYEQYF
abundance: -; j_gene: TRBJ1-1; d_gene: TRBD1; v_gene: TRBV5-1; CDR3nt: TGCGCCAGCAGCTTGGGGACAGGGTTGAACACTGAAGCTTTCTTT; CDR3aa: CASSLGTGLNTEAFF
abundance: -; j_gene: TRBJ2-7; d_gene: -; v_gene: TRBV4-1; CDR3nt: TGCGCCAGCAGCCAAGGGGCTTTATACTACGAGCAGTACTTC; CDR3aa: CASSQGALYYEQYF
abundance: once; j_gene: TRBJ1-2; d_gene: TRBD1; v_gene: TRBV7-9; CDR3nt: TGTGCCAGCAGCACACAGGGACAGGGGGCTGCTGGCTACACCTTC; CDR3aa: CASSTQGQGAAGYTF
abundance: -; j_gene: TRBJ2-7; d_gene: TRBD1; v_gene: TRBV2; CDR3nt: TGTGCCAGCAGAACCGGGACAGGGCTCTACGAGCAGTACTTC; CDR3aa: CASRTGTGLYEQYF
abundance: once; j_gene: TRBJ2-2; d_gene: TRBD1; v_gene: TRBV6-6; CDR3nt: TGTGCCAGCAGTCGACAGGGTCGAACCGGGGAGCTGTTTTTT; CDR3aa: CASSRQGRTGELFF
abundance: -; j_gene: TRBJ2-1; d_gene: -; v_gene: TRBV23-1; CDR3nt: TGCGCCAGCAGGGGGCCTGGGCAGTTCTTC; CDR3aa: CASRGPGQFF
abundance: -; j_gene: TRBJ2-2; d_gene: TRBD1; v_gene: TRBV18; CDR3nt: TGTGCCAGCTCACCTTTCGCCCGGACAGGGGGCGAGGGCACCGGGGAGCTGTTTTTT; CDR3aa: CASSPFARTGGEGTGELFF
abundance: -; j_gene: TRBJ2-6; d_gene: -; v_gene: TRBV6-5; CDR3nt: TGTGCCAGCAGAGAGGGAACTGGGGCCAACGTCCTGACTTTC; CDR3aa: CASREGTGANVLTF
abundance: -; j_gene: TRBJ2-2; d_gene: TRBD2; v_gene: TRBV9; CDR3nt: TGTGCCAGCAGGTCAGCCCGGGAGGGCCTCACCGGGGAGCTGTTTTTT; CDR3aa: CASRSAREGLTGELFF
abundance: -; j_gene: TRBJ2-1; d_gene: TRBD2; v_gene: TRBV7-9; CDR3nt: TGTGCCAGCAGCGTTATAGCGGGGGGGCCAGGGGAGCAGTTCTTC; CDR3aa: CASSVIAGGPGEQFF
abundance: -; j_gene: TRBJ1-2; d_gene: -; v_gene: TRBV14; CDR3nt: TGTGCCAGCAGCCCCTTTTTGGGGGCCTCAAACTATGGCTACACCTTC; CDR3aa: CASSPFLGASNYGYTF
abundance: -; j_gene: TRBJ1-2; d_gene: TRBD1; v_gene: TRBV5-4; CDR3nt: TGTGCCAGCAGCCCATGGGACAGGGAGAAGGATGGCTACACCTTC; CDR3aa: CASSPWDREKDGYTF
abundance: -; j_gene: TRBJ1-1; d_gene: -; v_gene: TRBV7-2; CDR3nt: TGTGCCAGCAGCTTAGGGCAGGGGAGGGCTGAAGCTTTCTTT; CDR3aa: CASSLGQGRAEAFF
abundance: -; j_gene: TRBJ2-5; d_gene: TRBD1; v_gene: TRBV7-9; CDR3nt: TGTGCCAGCAGCCCGACAGGGTTCGAGACCCAGTACTTC; CDR3aa: CASSPTGFETQYF
abundance: -; j_gene: TRBJ1-5; d_gene: TRBD1; v_gene: TRBV10-3; CDR3nt: TGTGCCATCAGTGAGTCGAATGGGACAGTCTATAGCAATCAGCCCCAGCATTTT; CDR3aa: CAISESNGTVYSNQPQHF
abundance: -; j_gene: TRBJ2-3; d_gene: TRBD2; v_gene: TRBV7-9; CDR3nt: TGTGCCAGCAGCTTGCGGGGGATAGATACGCAGTATTTT; CDR3aa: CASSLRGIDTQYF
abundance: -; j_gene: TRBJ2-5; d_gene: TRBD2; v_gene: TRBV7-9; CDR3nt: TGTGCCAGCAGCTCGGGACTAGCGGGGGGGCGTGAGACCCAGTACTTC; CDR3aa: CASSSGLAGGRETQYF
abundance: -; j_gene: TRBJ2-3; d_gene: TRBD2; v_gene: TRBV19; CDR3nt: TGTGCCTCAGAGGCGGGAGGGCCCACAGATACGCAGTATTTT; CDR3aa: CASEAGGPTDTQYF